This T cell receptor (beta chain) is from a study of CD8 T cells in ankylosing spondylitis. Study outcomes and limitations: Certain motif variants had earlier been reported in reactive arthritis synovial fluid and blood. Several highly homologous variants formed a TCR beta motif that appeared characteristic of ankylosing spondylitis blood. Peripheral blood held disease-linked clones only at relatively low frequency, and these were CD8+.

MiXCR, run by TCRdb on the 5' RACE reads, gives a single entry per CDR3 protein. Among around 320,000 distinct CDR3 sequences listed, about 20% were seen once. This clonotype came up a few times. Antigen unknown. Germline V lookup: CDR1 MNHEY, CDR2 SVGAGI. There are 18 residues in the CDR3. V was pared by 2 bases and J by 7 bases, with 14 bases of the junction left unmatched. The chain combines TRBV6-5 with TRBJ1-6; 7 bases are shared with TRBD1. What was sequenced was blood, either unsorted or a sorted T cell fraction (not recorded which). This clonotype originated in a female donor with ankylosing spondylitis or in good health (not recorded which). CDR3 loop: CASSYRRGRGFKNSPLHF. CDR3 bases: TGTGCCAGCAGTTACCGGAGGGGCAGGGGGTTCAAGAATTCACCCCTCCACTTT.